This TCR beta chain appears in the sequencing data of a study of blood T cell repertoires in COVID-19. At the level of the study: Both acute and convalescent COVID-19 samples were obtained from the United States, Italy and Spain. PBMCs, B-cell-depleted T cells, or T cells were the source of the cDNA or gDNA that made up the material.

This CDR3 contains 17 residues. The trim removed 4 bases at V and 7 bases at J, leaving 15 bases unmatched. The germline V gene has CDR1 SGDLS and CDR2 YYNGEE. Authors' processing steps: Scientists estimated how many nucleated cells there were by amplifying reference gene primers. Clones were read by immunoSEQ multiplex PCR, and TCRdb kept only the in-frame ones, dropping some. V and J calls and clone size are as listed in that table; D and trimming were resolved from the DNA. Of approximately 190,000 clones in the sample, approximately 79% were seen once. The chain carries TRBV9 and TRBJ2-5; TRBD1 matches 11 bases. The sample consisted of peripheral blood. This sequence was found in a man aged 55 to 69 with active or convalescent COVID-19. The CDR3 protein is CASSSPWGTGGVGTQYF. CDR3 coding DNA: TGTGCCAGCAGCTCCCCGTGGGGGACAGGGGGAGTGGGGACCCAGTACTTC.